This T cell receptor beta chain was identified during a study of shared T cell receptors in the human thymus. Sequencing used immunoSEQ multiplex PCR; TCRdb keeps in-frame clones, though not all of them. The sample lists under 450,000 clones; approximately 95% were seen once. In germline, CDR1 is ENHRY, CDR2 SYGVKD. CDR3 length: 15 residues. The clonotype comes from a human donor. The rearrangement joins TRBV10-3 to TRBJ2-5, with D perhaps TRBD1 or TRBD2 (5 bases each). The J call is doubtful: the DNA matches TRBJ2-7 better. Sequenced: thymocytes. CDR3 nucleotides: TGTGCCATCAGTCGGGACCAACCCGGGTACTACGAGCAGTACTTC. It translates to CAISRDQPGYYEQYF.